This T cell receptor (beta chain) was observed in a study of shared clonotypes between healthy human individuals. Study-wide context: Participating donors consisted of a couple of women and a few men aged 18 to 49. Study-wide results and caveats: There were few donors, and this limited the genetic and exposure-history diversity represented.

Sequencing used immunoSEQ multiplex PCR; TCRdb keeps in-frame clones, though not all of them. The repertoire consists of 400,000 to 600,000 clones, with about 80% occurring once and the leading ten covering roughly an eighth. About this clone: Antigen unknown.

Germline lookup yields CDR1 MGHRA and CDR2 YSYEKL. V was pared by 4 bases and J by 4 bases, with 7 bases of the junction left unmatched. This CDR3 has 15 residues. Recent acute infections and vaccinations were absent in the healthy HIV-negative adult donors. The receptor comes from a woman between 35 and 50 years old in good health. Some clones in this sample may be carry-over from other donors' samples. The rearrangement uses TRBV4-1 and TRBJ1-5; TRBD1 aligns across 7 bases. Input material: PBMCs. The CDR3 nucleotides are TGCGCCAGCAGCCCCGCCGACAGGGTAAATCAGCCCCAGCATTTT. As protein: CASSPADRVNQPQHF.